A selection of T cell receptor beta chains follows, all from one sample in a study of control samples from healthy donors and cancer patients. Clones were sequenced by immunoSEQ multiplex PCR, and TCRdb holds only the in-frame ones, with some missing. The sample shows 200,000 to 250,000 clones, roughly 94% of them seen only once. Input material: blood. All receptors derive from a man in his fifties in good health. CDR3s include the opening cysteine and the closing phenylalanine or tryptophan. D genes are given only for firm matches. Only part of the rows carry a size: once, few, many, or a class if the clone is expanded.

>TRBD2|TRBV24-1|NA|TRBJ2-3
CATSDPGTSGSSDTQYF
TGTGCCACCAGTGACCCCGGGACTAGCGGGTCTTCAGATACGCAGTATTTT
>TRBD1|TRBV2|NA|TRBJ2-7
CASSSDRVFEQYF
TGTGCCAGCAGCTCGGACAGGGTGTTCGAGCAGTACTTC
>NA|TRBV24-1|NA|TRBJ2-1
CATSDSRGGNDEQFF
TGTGCCACCAGTGATTCCAGGGGGGGTAACGATGAGCAGTTCTTC
>NA|TRBV5-4|NA|TRBJ1-2
CASSLDPEGYGYTF
TGTGCCAGCAGCTTGGATCCAGAAGGCTATGGCTACACCTTC
>TRBD1|TRBV18|NA|TRBJ1-2
CASSPPDRIGYTF
TGTGCCAGCTCACCCCCGGACAGGATAGGCTACACCTTC
>TRBD2|TRBV28|NA|TRBJ2-1
CAMGGGLAVGEQFF
TGTGCCATGGGGGGGGGACTAGCAGTGGGTGAGCAGTTCTTC
>NA|TRBV2|NA|TRBJ2-1
CASRSSAEQFF
TGTGCCAGCAGAAGTAGCGCTGAGCAGTTCTTC
>NA|TRBV7-2|NA|TRBJ2-3
CASSVNRGTDTQYF
TGTGCCAGCAGCGTTAACAGAGGCACAGATACGCAGTATTTT
>NA|TRBV24-1|NA|TRBJ1-2
CATTQGSGYGYTF
TGTGCCACCACCCAGGGGAGCGGGTATGGCTACACCTTC
>TRBD1|TRBV5-1|NA|TRBJ1-5
CASSIQGASDQPQHF
TGCGCCAGCAGCATACAGGGGGCGAGCGATCAGCCCCAGCATTTT
>TRBD2|TRBV19|once|TRBJ2-1
CASKPKLARNEQFF
TGTGCCAGTAAACCGAAACTAGCGAGGAATGAGCAGTTCTTC
>TRBD1|TRBV6-5|NA|TRBJ2-5
CATRQGARETQYF
TGTGCCACGAGACAGGGGGCGCGGGAGACCCAGTACTTC
>NA|TRBV3-1/TRBV3-2|NA|TRBJ1-2
CASSQAGLGGYTF
TGTGCCAGCAGCCAAGCGGGGTTGGGTGGCTACACCTTC
>NA|TRBV18|NA|TRBJ2-7
CASSPRGAPISYEQYF
TGTGCCAGCTCACCTCGGGGGGCCCCAATCTCCTACGAGCAGTACTTC
>NA|TRBV6-5|NA|TRBJ1-1
CASSRPTVTSAEAFF
TGTGCCAGCAGTCGACCGACGGTAACTTCAGCTGAAGCTTTCTTT
>NA|TRBV7-6|NA|TRBJ2-1
CASSFWSTDEQFF
TGTGCCAGCAGCTTCTGGAGTACAGATGAGCAGTTCTTC
>NA|TRBV6-5|NA|TRBJ1-4
CASSYGGPLEKLFF
TGTGCCAGCAGTTACGGGGGGCCACTTGAAAAACTGTTTTTT
>NA|TRBV2|NA|TRBJ2-7
CASKGDGVHEQYF
TGTGCCAGCAAAGGGGACGGGGTTCACGAGCAGTACTTC